A selection of T cell receptor beta chains follows, all from one sample in a study. One entry per CDR3 protein, called by TCRdb with MiXCR from the 5' RACE reads. The sample has approximately 44,000 distinct CDR3 sequences, 25% to 30% seen once. Sequenced: memory CD4+ T cells sorted from a lymph node. Receptors originate from a female donor with breast cancer. CDR3s include the opening cysteine and the closing phenylalanine or tryptophan. A D gene is named only where the DNA matches it firmly. A clone size is listed for some rows: how often the clone was seen (once, few, many), or a class if it is expanded.

TRBJ2-1 | TRBV5-1 | . | TRBD2 | CASSLGGTTQNEQFF | TGCGCCAGCAGCTTGGGAGGGACTACTCAGAATGAGCAGTTCTTC
TRBJ2-7 | TRBV4-1 | medium-sized | . | CASSQDGGVGRGEQYF | TGCGCCAGCAGCCAAGATGGAGGGGTGGGGCGCGGCGAGCAGTACTTC
TRBJ1-1 | TRBV5-1 | . | . | CASSLGHGTNTEAFF | TGCGCCAGCAGCTTGGGACATGGGACGAACACTGAAGCTTTCTTT
TRBJ2-3 | TRBV30 | . | . | CAWSVGDTQYF | TGTGCCTGGAGTGTAGGGGATACGCAGTATTTT
TRBJ1-5 | TRBV20-1 | . | . | CSATTGTDNQPQHF | TGCAGTGCAACAACCGGGACGGATAATCAGCCCCAGCATTTT
TRBJ2-7 | TRBV5-5 | . | . | CASSHRVARRYEQYF | TGTGCCAGCAGCCATCGGGTAGCAAGAAGATACGAGCAGTACTTC
TRBJ2-7 | TRBV4-1 | . | . | CASSQEGAAISYEQYF | TGCGCCAGCAGCCAGGAGGGAGCAGCGATTTCCTACGAGCAGTACTTC
TRBJ1-2 | TRBV7-9 | few | . | CASSVTAGSYGYTF | TGTGCCAGCAGCGTGACGGCGGGTAGCTATGGCTACACCTTC
TRBJ1-5 | TRBV24-1 | few | . | CATSDYGDNQPQHF | TGTGCCACCAGTGATTATGGGGACAATCAGCCCCAGCATTTT
TRBJ2-7 | TRBV4-2 | . | . | CASSQDPGGSYEQYF | TGTGCCAGCAGCCAAGATCCTGGCGGTTCCTACGAGCAGTACTTC
TRBJ2-7 | TRBV20-1 | . | TRBD2 | CSARVNGGGYEQYF | TGCAGTGCTAGAGTTAACGGGGGGGGCTACGAGCAGTACTTC
TRBJ2-4 | TRBV7-9 | . | . | CASSSLQNIQYF | TGTGCCAGCAGCTCCCTCCAAAACATTCAGTACTTC
TRBJ2-1 | TRBV27 | few | TRBD2 | CASRLKGLAGPAGNEQFF | TGTGCCAGCAGACTAAAGGGACTAGCGGGTCCCGCTGGAAATGAGCAGTTCTTC
TRBJ2-3 | TRBV7-3 | few | . | CASSSPLGVQSTDTQYF | TGTGCCAGCAGCTCCCCGTTGGGGGTACAGAGCACAGATACGCAGTATTTT
TRBJ2-6 | TRBV5-5 | few | . | CASSPPGLPSGANVLTF | TGTGCCAGCAGCCCCCCGGGACTGCCCTCTGGGGCCAACGTCCTGACTTTC
TRBJ2-7 | TRBV6-1 | many | . | CASSEGGAVSEQYF | TGTGCCAGCAGTGAAGGGGGAGCGGTTAGCGAGCAGTACTTC
TRBJ2-1 | TRBV7-9 | . | . | CASSFRGGNEQFF | TGTGCCAGCAGCTTTAGAGGTGGGAATGAGCAGTTCTTC
TRBJ1-6 | TRBV5-1 | . | . | CASSLAPGSPLHF | TGCGCCAGCAGCTTGGCGCCGGGGTCACCCCTCCACTTT
TRBJ1-5 | TRBV5-1 | few | . | CASSPDDNQPQHF | TGCGCCAGCAGCCCGGACGACAATCAGCCCCAGCATTTT
TRBJ2-3 | TRBV9 | few | . | CASSVGSSTDTQYF | TGTGCCAGCAGCGTAGGGTCAAGCACAGATACGCAGTATTTT
TRBJ2-3 | TRBV12-3/TRBV12-4 | . | . | CASARASGTDSQYF | TGTGCCAGCGCAAGGGCGAGCGGCACAGATTCGCAGTATTTT
TRBJ2-1 | TRBV6-2/TRBV6-3 | . | . | CASGWRDLFF | TGTGCCAGCGGCTGGCGGGATTTGTTCTTC
TRBJ1-5 | TRBV5-6 | . | . | CASSLAGVQPQHF | TGTGCCAGCAGCTTAGCAGGGGTTCAGCCCCAGCATTTT
TRBJ2-3 | TRBV5-1 | few | . | CASSLDFGNVDTQYF | TGCGCCAGCAGCTTGGATTTCGGAAATGTGGATACGCAGTATTTT
TRBJ1-2 | TRBV6-2/TRBV6-3 | few | . | CASSYNRDSGDYGYTF | TGTGCCAGCAGTTATAACCGGGACTCGGGCGACTATGGCTACACCTTC
TRBJ2-3 | TRBV5-1 | few | . | CASSRGADTQYF | TGCGCCAGCAGCCGTGGGGCAGATACGCAGTATTTT
TRBJ2-1 | TRBV6-2/TRBV6-3 | . | TRBD2 | CASRLAGGRYNEQFF | TGTGCCAGCAGACTAGCGGGAGGGAGGTACAATGAGCAGTTCTTC
TRBJ1-2 | TRBV12-3/TRBV12-4 | few | . | CASSFTREGYTF | TGTGCCAGCAGTTTCACCAGGGAGGGCTACACCTTC
TRBJ2-5 | TRBV12-3/TRBV12-4 | few | TRBD2 | CASRYWTSGNGSAETQYF | TGTGCCAGCAGATACTGGACTAGCGGGAACGGGAGCGCGGAGACCCAGTACTTC
TRBJ1-3 | TRBV4-2 | . | . | CASSPATAVSGNTIYF | TGTGCCAGCAGCCCAGCGACGGCGGTCTCTGGAAACACCATATATTTT
TRBJ2-3 | TRBV10-3 | few | . | CAISEGDIDTQYF | TGTGCCATCAGTGAGGGAGACATAGATACGCAGTATTTT
TRBJ2-5 | TRBV7-3 | . | . | CASSLNARAETQYF | TGTGCCAGCAGCTTAAACGCAAGGGCCGAGACCCAGTACTTC
TRBJ2-1 | TRBV7-8 | few | . | CASSLVAGTNEQFF | TGTGCCAGCAGCTTAGTTGCCGGGACGAATGAGCAGTTCTTC
TRBJ2-2 | TRBV5-5 | . | . | CASSLSRAANTGELFF | TGTGCCAGCAGCTTGTCGCGGGCCGCGAACACCGGGGAGCTGTTTTTT
TRBJ1-2 | TRBV7-8 | . | . | CASNPGPGWGYTF | TGTGCCAGCAATCCTGGGCCCGGCTGGGGCTACACCTTC
TRBJ2-1 | TRBV20-1 | . | . | CSTVNPRANEQFF | TGCAGTACCGTAAATCCCCGGGCAAATGAGCAGTTCTTC
TRBJ2-7 | TRBV7-9 | few | TRBD2 | CASSPPEGLLAGEQYF | TGTGCCAGCAGCCCCCCCGAAGGTTTACTAGCGGGCGAGCAGTACTTC
TRBJ2-3 | TRBV27 | few | TRBD2 | CASSRRGGGPDTQYF | TGTGCCAGCAGTAGGCGGGGGGGAGGGCCAGATACGCAGTATTTT
TRBJ2-7 | TRBV6-5 | . | . | CASSCGAVVEQYF | TGTGCCAGCAGTTGCGGGGCAGTCGTCGAGCAGTACTTC
TRBJ2-3 | TRBV12-3/TRBV12-4 | few | TRBD2 | CASSLLAISTDTQYF | TGTGCCAGCAGTCTACTAGCGATTAGCACAGATACGCAGTATTTT
TRBJ2-5 | TRBV7-7 | many | TRBD2 | CASSLGTSGIRETQYF | TGTGCCAGCAGCTTAGGGACTAGCGGGATCCGTGAGACCCAGTACTTC
TRBJ1-2 | TRBV4-1 | . | . | CASSSPGHRGYTF | TGCGCCAGCAGCTCTCCGGGGCATCGGGGCTACACCTTC
TRBJ2-3 | TRBV27 | . | . | CASSLGGFSTDTQYF | TGTGCCAGCAGTTTAGGGGGGTTCAGCACAGATACGCAGTATTTT
TRBJ2-3 | TRBV6-1 | . | . | CASSEVGGSWYF | TGTGCCAGCAGTGAAGTCGGGGGAAGTTGGTATTTT
TRBJ2-5 | TRBV27 | once | . | CASSYNRERTQYF | TGTGCCAGCAGTTACAACAGGGAGCGGACCCAGTACTTC
TRBJ1-6 | TRBV6-2/TRBV6-3 | few | . | CASSARTAKDSPLHF | TGTGCCAGCAGCGCGAGGACAGCAAAGGATTCACCCCTCCACTTT
TRBJ2-1 | TRBV7-9 | . | TRBD1 | CASSRDSASYNEQFF | TGTGCCAGCAGTCGGGACAGTGCCTCCTACAATGAGCAGTTCTTC
TRBJ2-1 | TRBV12-3/TRBV12-4 | . | TRBD2 | CASSDPGLAGGYSYNEQFF | TGTGCCAGCAGTGATCCGGGACTAGCGGGGGGTTACTCCTACAATGAGCAGTTCTTC
TRBJ2-3 | TRBV7-2 | . | TRBD2 | CASSSGLAGTDTQYF | TGTGCCAGCAGCTCGGGACTAGCGGGCACAGATACGCAGTATTTT
TRBJ1-4 | TRBV5-1 | . | . | CASSVDPGSYEKLFF | TGCGCCAGCAGCGTCGACCCGGGCTCGTATGAAAAACTGTTTTTT
TRBJ1-6 | TRBV6-2/TRBV6-3 | few | . | CASSYGKNSPLHF | TGTGCCAGCAGTTACGGGAAGAATTCACCCCTCCACTTT
TRBJ2-5 | TRBV7-3 | . | . | CASSSTPRETQYF | TGTGCCAGCAGCTCCACCCCGCGGGAGACCCAGTACTTC
TRBJ2-3 | TRBV6-2/TRBV6-3 | . | TRBD2 | CASSLTSGSRSADTQYF | TGTGCCAGCAGCCTTACTAGCGGGAGTCGCAGCGCAGATACGCAGTATTTT
TRBJ2-1 | TRBV7-8 | . | . | CASSVNTWVNEQFF | TGTGCCAGCAGCGTAAACACTTGGGTTAATGAGCAGTTCTTC
TRBJ2-1 | TRBV4-2 | few | . | CASSQSGLNNEQFF | TGTGCCAGCAGTCAATCCGGACTCAACAATGAGCAGTTCTTC
TRBJ2-1 | TRBV15 | . | . | CATSKASGGLNNEQFF | TGTGCCACCAGCAAAGCGTCCGGAGGATTGAACAATGAGCAGTTCTTC
TRBJ2-5 | TRBV5-6 | . | . | CASSFLTEMGQETQYF | TGTGCCAGCAGCTTCCTCACAGAGATGGGCCAAGAGACCCAGTACTTC
TRBJ2-7 | TRBV6-1 | few | . | CASSERGGYEQYF | TGTGCCAGCAGTGAACGGGGTGGTTACGAGCAGTACTTC
TRBJ2-3 | TRBV20-1 | few | . | CSARESGISQYF | TGCAGTGCTAGAGAGTCGGGAATATCGCAGTATTTT